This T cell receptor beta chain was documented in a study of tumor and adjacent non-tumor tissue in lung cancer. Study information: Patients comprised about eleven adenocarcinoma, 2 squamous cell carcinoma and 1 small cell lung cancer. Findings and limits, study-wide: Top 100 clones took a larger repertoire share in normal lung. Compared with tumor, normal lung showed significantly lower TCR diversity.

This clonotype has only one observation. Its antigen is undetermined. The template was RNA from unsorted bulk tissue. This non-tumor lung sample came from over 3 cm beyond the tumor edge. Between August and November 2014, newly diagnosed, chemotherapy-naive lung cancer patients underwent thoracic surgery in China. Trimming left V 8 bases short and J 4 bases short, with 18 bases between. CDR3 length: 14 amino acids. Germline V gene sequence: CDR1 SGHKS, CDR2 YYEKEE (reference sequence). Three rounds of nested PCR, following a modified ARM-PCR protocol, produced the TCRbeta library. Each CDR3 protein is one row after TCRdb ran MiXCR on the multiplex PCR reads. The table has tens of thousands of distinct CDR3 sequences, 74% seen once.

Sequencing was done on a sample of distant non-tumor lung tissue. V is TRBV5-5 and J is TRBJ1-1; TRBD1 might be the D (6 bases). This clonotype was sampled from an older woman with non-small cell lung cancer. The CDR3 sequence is CARSHSLGATEAFF. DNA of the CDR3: TGTGCCAGAAGTCACTCTCTGGGGGCCACTGAAGCTTTCTTT.